This TCR beta chain was found in a study of Ad26.COV2.S vaccination and SARS-CoV-2 variants. On this clone: Its antigen is undetermined.

General observations from the study: Vaccine recipients had higher spike-specific TCR breadth than placebo recipients. Substantial breadth was reportedly displayed by spike-specific CD8+ and CD4+ T cell responses after vaccination.

Data came from immunoSEQ multiplex PCR; TCRdb stores just in-frame clones and leaves some out. Found here are 300,000 to 400,000 clones, approximately 90% of them singletons; the top ten hold about 5%. Treatment noted: around 19 received Ad26.COV2.S at low or high dose, single or two shots; 5 received placebo; per-sample allocation not given. The samples date from day 63 after the first vaccine or placebo injection. The CDR3 has 13 amino acids. From germline, CDR1 is SGHNT and CDR2 YENEEA. Trimming took off 6 bases at V and 8 bases at J, with 14 bases between the two ends. The receptor was isolated from a person aged 18-60 years who received the Ad26.COV2.S COVID-19 vaccine or a placebo. The chain is built from TRBV11-3 and TRBJ2-1, with D perhaps matching TRBD1 (6 bases). The input for sequencing was peripheral blood, taken in a trial of Ad26.COV2.S vaccine versus placebo. DNA of the CDR3: TGTGCCAGCAGTGTTTTGGGGGCGGATGAGCAGTTCTTC. As protein: CASSVLGADEQFF.